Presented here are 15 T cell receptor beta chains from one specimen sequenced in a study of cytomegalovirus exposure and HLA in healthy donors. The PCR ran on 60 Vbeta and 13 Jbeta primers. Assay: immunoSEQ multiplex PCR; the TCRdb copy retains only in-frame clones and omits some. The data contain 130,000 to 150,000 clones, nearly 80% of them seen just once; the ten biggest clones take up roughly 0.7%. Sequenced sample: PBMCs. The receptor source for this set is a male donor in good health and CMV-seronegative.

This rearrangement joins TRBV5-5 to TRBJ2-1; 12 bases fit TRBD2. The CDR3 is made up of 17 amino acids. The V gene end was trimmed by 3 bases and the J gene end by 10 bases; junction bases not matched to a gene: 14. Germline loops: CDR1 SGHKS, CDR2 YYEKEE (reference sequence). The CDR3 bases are TGTGCCAGCAGCTGGGAGATACTAGCGGGGGGAACCACCGAGCAGTTCTTC. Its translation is CASSWEILAGGTTEQFF.

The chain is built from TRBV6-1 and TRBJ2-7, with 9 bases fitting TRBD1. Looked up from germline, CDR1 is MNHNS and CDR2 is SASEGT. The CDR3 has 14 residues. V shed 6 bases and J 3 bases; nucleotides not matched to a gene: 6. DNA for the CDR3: TGTGCCAGCAGAGACCGGGACAGGGACTACGAGCAGTACTTC. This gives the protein CASRDRDRDYEQYF.

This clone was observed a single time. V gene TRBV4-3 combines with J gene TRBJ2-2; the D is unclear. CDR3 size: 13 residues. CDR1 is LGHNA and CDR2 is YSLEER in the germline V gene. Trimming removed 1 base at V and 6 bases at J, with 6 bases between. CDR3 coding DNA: TGCGCCAGCAGCCAAGTTAATCCCGGGGAGCTGTTTTTT. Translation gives CASSQVNPGELFF.

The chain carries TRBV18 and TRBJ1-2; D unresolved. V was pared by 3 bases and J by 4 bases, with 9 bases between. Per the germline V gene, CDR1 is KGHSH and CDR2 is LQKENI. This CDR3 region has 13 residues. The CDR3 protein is CASSPSYSYGYTF. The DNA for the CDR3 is TGTGCCAGCTCACCCTCCTACTCCTATGGCTACACCTTC.

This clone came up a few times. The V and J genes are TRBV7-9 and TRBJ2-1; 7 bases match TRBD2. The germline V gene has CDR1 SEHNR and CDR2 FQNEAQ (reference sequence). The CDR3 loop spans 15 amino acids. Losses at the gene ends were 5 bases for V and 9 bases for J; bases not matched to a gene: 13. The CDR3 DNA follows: TGTGCCAGCAGCCCGTCGGGACTATTAATGGGTGAGCAGTTCTTC. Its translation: CASSPSGLLMGEQFF.

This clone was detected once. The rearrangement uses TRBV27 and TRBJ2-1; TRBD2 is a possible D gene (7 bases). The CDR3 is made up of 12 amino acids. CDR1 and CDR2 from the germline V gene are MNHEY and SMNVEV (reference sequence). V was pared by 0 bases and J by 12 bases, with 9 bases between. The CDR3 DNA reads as TGTGCCAGCAGTTTATCAGGGGGGGTGCAGTTCTTC. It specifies CASSLSGGVQFF.

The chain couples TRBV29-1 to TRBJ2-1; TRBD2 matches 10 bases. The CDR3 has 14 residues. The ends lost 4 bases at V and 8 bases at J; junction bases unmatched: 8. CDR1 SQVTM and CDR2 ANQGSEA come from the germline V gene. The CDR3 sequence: CSVGSGGGSDEQFF. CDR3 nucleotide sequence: TGCAGCGTTGGGAGCGGGGGGGGTTCCGATGAGCAGTTCTTC.

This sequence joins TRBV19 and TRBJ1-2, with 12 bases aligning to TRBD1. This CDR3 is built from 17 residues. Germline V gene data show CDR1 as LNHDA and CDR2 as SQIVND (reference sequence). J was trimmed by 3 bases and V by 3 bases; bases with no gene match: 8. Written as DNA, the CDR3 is TGTGCCAGTAGTATTAGAGGGACAGGGGGCATCCACTATGGCTACACCTTC. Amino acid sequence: CASSIRGTGGIHYGYTF.

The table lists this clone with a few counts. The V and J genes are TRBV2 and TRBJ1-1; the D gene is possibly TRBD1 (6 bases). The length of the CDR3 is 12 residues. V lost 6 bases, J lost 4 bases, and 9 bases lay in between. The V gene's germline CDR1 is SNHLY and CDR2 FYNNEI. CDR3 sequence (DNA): TGTGCCAGCAGGGACAGTATCACTGAAGCTTTCTTT. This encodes CASRDSITEAFF.

CDR3 bases: TGTGCCAGCAGTTACCGGAGCGGGGGGGCGTACGAGCAGTACTTC. Translating it yields CASSYRSGGAYEQYF. The V and J genes are TRBV6-5 and TRBJ2-7, with 10 bases identical to TRBD2. The J segment lost 4 bases and the V segment lost 2 bases, leaving 5 bases of the junction unmatched. The CDR3 is 15 amino acids. Germline loops: CDR1 MNHEY, CDR2 SVGAGI.

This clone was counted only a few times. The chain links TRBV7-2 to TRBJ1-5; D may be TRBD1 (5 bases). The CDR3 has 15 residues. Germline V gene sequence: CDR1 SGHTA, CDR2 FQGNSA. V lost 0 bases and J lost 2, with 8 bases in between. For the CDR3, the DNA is TGTGCCAGCAGCTTAGCGGGCAGGGGCAATCAGCCCCAGCATTTT. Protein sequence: CASSLAGRGNQPQHF.

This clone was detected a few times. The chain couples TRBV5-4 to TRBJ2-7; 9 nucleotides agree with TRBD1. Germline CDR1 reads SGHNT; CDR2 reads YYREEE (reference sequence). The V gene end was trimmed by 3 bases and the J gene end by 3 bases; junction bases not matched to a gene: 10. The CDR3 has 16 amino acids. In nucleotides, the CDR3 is TGTGCCAGCAGCTCGAACGCCGGGACAGGGAACTACGAGCAGTACTTC. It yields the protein CASSSNAGTGNYEQYF.

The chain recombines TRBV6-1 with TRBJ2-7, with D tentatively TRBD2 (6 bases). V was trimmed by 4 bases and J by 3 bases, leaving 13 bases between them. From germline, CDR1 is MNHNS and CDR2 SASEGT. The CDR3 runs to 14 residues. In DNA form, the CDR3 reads TGTGCCAGCAGTGCTTTAGCGGACCTCTACGAGCAGTACTTC. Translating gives CASSALADLYEQYF.

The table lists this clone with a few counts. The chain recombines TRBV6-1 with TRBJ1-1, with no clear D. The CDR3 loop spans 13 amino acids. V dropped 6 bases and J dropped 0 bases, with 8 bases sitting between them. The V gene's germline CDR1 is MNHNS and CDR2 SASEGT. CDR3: CASSIQMNTEAFF. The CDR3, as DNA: TGTGCCAGCAGCATACAGATGAACACTGAAGCTTTCTTT.

CDR3 sequence reads: CASSDRGLGTGEQYF. The CDR3 nucleotides are TGTGCCAGCAGTGACAGAGGACTAGGGACGGGGGAGCAGTACTTC. The chain employs TRBV6-4 and TRBJ2-7, with TRBD2 matching over 7 bases. The junction had 11 bases not matched to a gene; V was cut back by 2 bases and J by 7 bases. From germline, CDR1 is MRHNA and CDR2 SNTAGT. The CDR3 covers 15 residues.